This T cell receptor (beta chain) is from a study of shared clonotypes between healthy human individuals. Study at large: For every donor, three CD4 naive, three CD4 memory, two CD8 naive and one CD8 memory plates were used.

Sorted-subset replicate PCR reactions contained 200 ng DNA, corresponding to approximately 30,000 T cell genomes. The method was immunoSEQ multiplex PCR; TCRdb's version includes in-frame clones alone and lacks a portion of them. Of hundreds of thousands of clones in the sample, around 96% were seen once. The CDR3 spans 16 residues. Germline values: CDR1 LNHDA, CDR2 SQIVND (reference sequence). V was trimmed by 5 bases and J by 4 bases, leaving 18 bases between them. The chain links TRBV19 to TRBJ2-1, with D perhaps given as TRBD1 or TRBD2 (5 bases each). This clonotype was sampled from a woman aged 30 to 39 in good health. Sequenced input: naive CD4+ T cells sorted from blood. Subset in this sample: CD45RA+ positively selected. CDR3 amino acids: CASSVYSGAGYNEQFF. DNA of the CDR3: TGTGCCAGTAGTGTGTATTCTGGGGCGGGTTACAATGAGCAGTTCTTC.